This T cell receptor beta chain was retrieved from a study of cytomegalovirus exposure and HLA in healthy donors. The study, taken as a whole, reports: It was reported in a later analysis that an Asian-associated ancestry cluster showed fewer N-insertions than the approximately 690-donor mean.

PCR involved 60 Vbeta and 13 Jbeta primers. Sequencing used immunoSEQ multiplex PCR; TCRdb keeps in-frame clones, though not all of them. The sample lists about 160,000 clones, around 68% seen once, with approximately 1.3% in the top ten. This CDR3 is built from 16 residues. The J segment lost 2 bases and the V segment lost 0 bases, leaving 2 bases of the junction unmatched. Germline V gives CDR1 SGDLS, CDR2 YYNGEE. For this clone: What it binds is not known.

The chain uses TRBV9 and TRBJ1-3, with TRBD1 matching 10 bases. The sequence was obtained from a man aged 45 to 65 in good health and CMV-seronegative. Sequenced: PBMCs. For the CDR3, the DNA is TGTGCCAGCAGCGTAGGACAGGGGGCCGCTGGAAACACCATATATTTT. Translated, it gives CASSVGQGAAGNTIYF.